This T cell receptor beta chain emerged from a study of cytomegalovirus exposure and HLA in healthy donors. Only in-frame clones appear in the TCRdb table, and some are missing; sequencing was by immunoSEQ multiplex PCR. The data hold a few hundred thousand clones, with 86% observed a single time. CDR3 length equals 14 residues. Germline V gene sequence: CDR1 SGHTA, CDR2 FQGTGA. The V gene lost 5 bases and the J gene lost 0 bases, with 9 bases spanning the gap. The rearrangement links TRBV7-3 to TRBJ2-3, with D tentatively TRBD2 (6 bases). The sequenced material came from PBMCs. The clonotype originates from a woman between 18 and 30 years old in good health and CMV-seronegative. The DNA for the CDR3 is TGTGCCAGCAGCCTTGGGACTAGCACAGATACGCAGTATTTT. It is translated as CASSLGTSTDTQYF.